This record covers a single T cell receptor beta chain. Its antigen remains unidentified. Primers covering all TCR V genes were used in emulsion RT-PCR on CD8+ T cells. A second nested PCR with blocking oligonucleotides suppressed unpaired genes. TCRdb fed the emulsion pairing reads into MiXCR, producing one record per CDR3 protein. Altogether around 43,000 distinct CDR3 sequences are present, 45% being singletons, with the ten largest covering around 59%. CDR1 MDHEN and CDR2 SYDVKM come from the germline V gene. CDR3 length: 14 amino acids. V was cut by 2 bases and J by 5 bases, with 12 bases left in between. The data originate from a study of T cell repertoires in breast cancer. Across the whole study: Healthy donors' blood served as controls for breast cancer tumor, lymph node and blood samples. Of the approximately 21 tumors, the majority were ER+/PR+.

Study outcomes and limitations: TRBV7 predominance in shared TCRs may reflect tumor recognition or mispriming.

Sequencing used CD8+ T cells. The TCR originated in a pool of human donors with breast cancer or a healthy control (not recorded which). The genes are TRBV28 and TRBJ1-1; a possible D gene is TRBD1 (5 bases). CDR3 residues: CASSLHSGLTEAFF. CDR3 bases: TGTGCCAGCAGTTTACACTCAGGGTTAACTGAAGCTTTCTTT.